The sequence of this T cell receptor (beta chain) was determined in a study of long-term antiretroviral therapy in people with HIV. Study results and caveats: Blood specimens, gathered between about 2004 and 2017, were possibly obtained under older ART regimens.

The assay, immunoSEQ v3.0, was run at survey level. Profiling relied on immunoSEQ multiplex PCR, and the TCRdb table lists in-frame clones only, not all of them. The sample gives 25,000 to 35,000 clones, about 86% of which show up once; around 4.9% is in the top ten. This clone has just a few counts. What it binds is unknown. Germline V gene lookup returns CDR1 LGHNA and CDR2 YNFKEQ. Trimming removed 4 bases from V and 4 bases from J, with 12 bases in between. The CDR3 length is 14 residues. The TCR comes from a woman in her thirties with HIV. The sequencing here drew on unsorted PBMCs, taken 0.8 years after starting antiretroviral therapy. The chain couples TRBV4-2 to TRBJ2-3; D gene uncertain. CDR3 coding DNA: TGTGCCAGCAGCCCTTATACGGGCGCAGATACGCAGTATTTT. Residues: CASSPYTGADTQYF.